This T cell receptor beta chain was sequenced during a study of T cell responses to AZD1222 COVID-19 vaccine. Notes on the study in general: Clonal diversity may have been underestimated in mostly white British donors. Spike-wide coverage was observed for vaccine-associated CD4 TCRs, with dominant responses at 160-218 and 743-854.

J was trimmed by 5 bases and V by 4 bases; bases with no gene match: 8. The V gene's germline CDR1 is MNHEY and CDR2 SMNVEV (reference sequence). The CDR3 consists of 15 residues. Here immunoSEQ multiplex PCR was the method, and the copy in TCRdb shows in-frame clones only, minus some. Of some 120,000 clones in the sample, roughly nine tenths were seen once. Notes on this clone: The antigen is unknown.

J is TRBJ2-7 and V is TRBV27, with 10 bases aligning to TRBD2. The specimen comprised peripheral blood, sampled 28 days after the second AZD1222 dose. This receptor was taken from an adult who received the AZD1222 COVID-19 vaccine. This CDR3 reads CASSSYGTSVHEQYF. The CDR3 DNA reads TGTGCCAGCAGTTCCTATGGGACTAGCGTCCACGAGCAGTACTTC.